The 26 T cell receptor beta chains below come from one sample, sequenced in a study of glioma-infiltrating T cells after dendritic cell vaccination. Time point indicated: after dendritic cell vaccination, including at tumor progression/relapse. Sequencing used immunoSEQ multiplex PCR; TCRdb keeps in-frame clones, though not all of them. Of just under 100,000 clones listed, approximately 84% are singletons. The sample consisted of blood, taken after dendritic cell vaccination. These receptors were taken from a human donor with glioblastoma.

The CDR3 sequence is CASSEWLAGLQETQYF. The CDR3 nucleotides read TGTGCCAGCAGTGAGTGGCTAGCGGGGTTACAAGAGACCCAGTACTTC. The chain carries TRBV25-1 and TRBJ2-5, with 9 nucleotides matching TRBD2. The CDR3 covers 16 residues. The germline gives CDR1 MGHDK, CDR2 SYGVNS. Losses at the gene ends were 3 bases for V and 2 bases for J; bases not matched to a gene: 7.

The chain uses TRBV10-3 and TRBJ2-2; 10 bases are shared with TRBD2. Germline V gene data show CDR1 as ENHRY and CDR2 as SYGVKD. The CDR3 consists of 18 residues. The V gene end was trimmed by 2 bases and the J gene end by 4 bases; junction bases not matched to a gene: 10. CDR3: CAISEISRLAGVTGELFF. The CDR3 nucleotides read TGTGCCATCAGTGAGATTAGTAGGCTAGCGGGAGTCACCGGGGAGCTGTTTTTT.

The chain links TRBV6-5 to TRBJ1-1; a possible D gene is TRBD1 (6 bases). There are 14 residues in the CDR3. CDR1 and CDR2 from the germline V gene are MNHEY and SVGAGI. The V end lost 4 bases, the J end lost 4 bases, and 13 bases lay between the germline ends. The chain's CDR3 is CASSWGRGSTEAFF. The CDR3 region has the DNA TGTGCCAGCAGTTGGGGCAGGGGAAGCACTGAAGCTTTCTTT.

The chain recombines TRBV7-9 with TRBJ2-7; 7 bases line up with TRBD1. Germline lookup yields CDR1 SEHNR and CDR2 FQNEAQ (reference sequence). J gave up 4 bases and V 3 bases, and 9 bases lay outside the gene matches. The CDR3 loop spans 15 amino acids. As DNA, the CDR3 is TGTGCCAGCAGCTTCCAACGGCAGGGGGAGTACGAGCAGTACTTC. Residues: CASSFQRQGEYEQYF. Drawing the rest from reference TRBV7-9 and TRBJ2-7, the complete variable domain is DTGVSQNPRHKITKRGQNVTFRCDPISEHNRLYWYRQTLGQGPEFLTYFQNEAQLEKSRLLSDRFSAERPKGSFSTLEIQRTEQGDSAMYLCASSFQRQGEYEQYFGPGTRLTVT.

The genes are TRBV10-2 and TRBJ2-2; D not resolved. Trimming took off 6 bases at V and 5 bases at J, with 4 bases between the two ends. Germline V gives CDR1 WSHSY, CDR2 SAAADI. The CDR3 length is 11 residues. CDR3 coding DNA: TGCGCCAGCAGCCCTACCGGGGAGCTGTTTTTT. It specifies CASSPTGELFF.

This chain links TRBV29-1 with TRBJ1-2; D perhaps matches TRBD1 (5 bases). Germline-derived CDR1 and CDR2 are SQVTM and ANQGSEA. The CDR3 runs 14 residues. V was trimmed by 6 bases and J by 8 bases, leaving 22 bases between them. The CDR3, as DNA: TGCAGCGTATATCAGGGATTTCTACCAAAGGGCTACACCTTC. Translation: CSVYQGFLPKGYTF.

This chain joins TRBV5-1 and TRBJ2-2; the D gene is possibly TRBD2 (6 bases). Germline V lookup: CDR1 SGHRS, CDR2 YFSETQ. The CDR3 contains 13 residues. V lost 10 bases and J lost 7, with 17 bases in between. The CDR3 DNA reads TGCGCCTGCCGGAGGGCAGGGAGCGGGGAGCTGTTTTTT. Protein product: CACRRAGSGELFF.

The gene calls are TRBV2 and TRBJ2-7; possibly TRBD1 for D (5 bases). Trimming pared 4 bases from V and 1 base from J, leaving 8 bases between. Germline V CDR1 and CDR2: SNHLY, FYNNEI. The CDR3 has 13 amino acids. Here the CDR3 reads CASSVDSSYEQYF. The DNA for the CDR3 is TGTGCCAGCAGTGTTGACAGTTCCTACGAGCAGTACTTC.

The genes are TRBV6-5 and TRBJ1-2, with TRBD1 matching 7 bases. Trimming removed 5 bases from V and 8 bases from J; junction bases left unmatched: 8. Germline V lookup: CDR1 MNHEY, CDR2 SVGAGI. The CDR3 sequence is 13 residues long. The CDR3 is CASSGGTAIGYTF. CDR3 bases: TGTGCCAGCAGTGGCGGGACAGCTATCGGCTACACCTTC.

This clone was seen a few times. V gene TRBV9 combines with J gene TRBJ1-1, with D unclear. The CDR3 loop spans 12 amino acids. Germline lookup yields CDR1 SGDLS and CDR2 YYNGEE. Trimming stripped 3 bases from V and 7 bases from J, with 10 bases between. In DNA, the CDR3 is TGTGCCAGCAGCGGCCCCCGAGGTGAAGCTTTCTTT. Translating gives CASSGPRGEAFF.

The chain joins TRBV4-1 to TRBJ1-2, with TRBD1 matching over 8 bases. CDR1 MGHRA and CDR2 YSYEKL come from the germline V gene. The CDR3 length is 16 residues. The trim removed 2 bases at V and 4 bases at J, leaving 9 bases unmatched. In DNA form, the CDR3 reads TGCGCCAGCAGCCAAACCTCAACCGGGACAGGCTATGGCTACACCTTC. It codes for CASSQTSTGTGYGYTF.

CDR3 sequence reads: CASTQGNEQFF. The CDR3 DNA is TGTGCCAGCACTCAGGGCAATGAGCAGTTCTTC. This rearrangement joins TRBV5-6 to TRBJ2-1, with TRBD1 as a possible D gene (5 bases). Trimming shortened V by 6 bases and J by 6 bases, and 7 bases separated the two germline ends. The CDR3 sequence is 11 residues long. Germline V CDR1 and CDR2: SGHDT, YYEEEE.

The chain couples TRBV28 to TRBJ1-2; maybe TRBD1 (5 bases). This CDR3 region has 14 residues. Trimming stripped 5 bases from V and 4 bases from J, with 14 bases between. CDR1 is MDHEN and CDR2 is SYDVKM in the germline V gene. The CDR3 loop is CASSTRQKLYGYTF. Here the CDR3 DNA reads TGTGCCAGCAGTACCCGACAGAAACTCTATGGCTACACCTTC.

This chain uses TRBV15 with TRBJ2-5; D is ambiguous. The CDR3 runs to 12 residues. Germline lookup yields CDR1 LNHNV and CDR2 YYDKDF (reference sequence). Trimming shortened V by 0 bases and J by 6 bases, and 5 bases separated the two germline ends. CDR3 amino acids: CATSRDGQTQYF. For the CDR3, the DNA is TGTGCCACCAGCAGAGATGGGCAGACCCAGTACTTC.

The genes are TRBV29-1 and TRBJ1-2; D uncertain. Germline-derived CDR1 and CDR2 are SQVTM and ANQGSEA. V lost 4 bases and J 3 bases, leaving 6 bases between the germline ends. This CDR3 contains 11 residues. Written as DNA, the CDR3 is TGCAGCGTTGGGAGGGACTATGGCTACACCTTC. Protein sequence: CSVGRDYGYTF.

Ten or more counts support this clone. This chain joins TRBV10-3 and TRBJ2-7; D is unclear. Germline CDR1 ENHRY, CDR2 SYGVKD. Between the trimmed V and J ends, which lost 3 bases and 9 bases, there was a span of 15 bases. The CDR3 sequence is 13 residues long. The CDR3 DNA follows: TGTGCCATCAGTGACGGTATTGAAAGATGGCAGTACTTC. Encoded protein: CAISDGIERWQYF.

This chain uses TRBV6-6 with TRBJ1-2, with D possibly being TRBD1 (6 bases). The germline V gene has CDR1 MNHNY and CDR2 SVGAGI (reference sequence). This CDR3 spans 15 amino acids. With 7 bases removed from V and 2 bases from J, the gap between germline ends came to 17 bases. The CDR3 protein is CASKFSGVLNYGYTF. The CDR3 DNA is TGTGCCAGCAAATTCTCAGGGGTCCTAAACTATGGCTACACCTTC.

This chain connects TRBV18 to TRBJ1-2; D gene ambiguous. V lost 2 bases to trimming and J lost 0 bases, with 10 bases between them. The germline V gene has CDR1 KGHSH and CDR2 LQKENI. This CDR3 comprises 15 residues. The CDR3 DNA reads TGTGCCAGCTCACCATACATTCTTACTAACTATGGCTACACCTTC. Translation: CASSPYILTNYGYTF.

CDR3 sequence (DNA): TGTGCCAGCAGAAGGGGGACAGGGAATGAAAAACTGTTTTTT. Translation gives CASRRGTGNEKLFF. The V and J genes are TRBV6-5 and TRBJ1-4; 9 nucleotides line up with TRBD1. The germline CDR1 and CDR2 sequences are MNHEY and SVGAGI. The CDR3 covers 14 residues. The ends lost 6 bases at V and 5 bases at J; junction bases unmatched: 4.

This chain connects TRBV19 to TRBJ1-1, with D perhaps TRBD1 (5 bases). Germline V gene sequence: CDR1 LNHDA, CDR2 SQIVND (reference sequence). The CDR3 is 13 amino acids. The V end lost 1 base, the J end lost 7 bases, and 10 bases lay between the germline ends. The DNA for the CDR3 is TGTGCCAGTAGTATAGGCCAGGGACTTGAAGCTTTCTTT. Translated, it gives CASSIGQGLEAFF.

The CDR3 reads CAWSGGAGSPLHF. The DNA of the CDR3 is TGTGCCTGGAGTGGGGGCGCCGGTTCACCCCTCCACTTT. The chain recombines TRBV30 with TRBJ1-6, with a weak D call TRBD1 (5 bases). With 1 base removed from V and 9 bases from J, the gap between germline ends came to 10 bases. This CDR3 contains 13 residues. Germline V gene data show CDR1 as GTSNPN and CDR2 as SVGIG (reference sequence).

The chain is built from TRBV5-6 and TRBJ2-7, with D possibly TRBD1 on 6 matching bases. The CDR3 is 12 amino acids. CDR1 is SGHDT, CDR2 YYEEEE, per germline. With 2 bases removed from V and 5 bases from J, the gap between germline ends came to 8 bases. The CDR3 loop reads CASSLQGNEQYF. The CDR3 DNA reads as TGTGCCAGCAGCTTACAGGGTAACGAGCAGTACTTC.

The chain is built from TRBV7-9 and TRBJ2-3; 11 bases are a match to TRBD1. CDR1 and CDR2 (germline): SEHNR, FQNEAQ (reference sequence). Germline trimming cut 4 bases from V and 4 bases from J; bases unmatched to any gene: 7. The CDR3 sequence is 16 residues long. This CDR3 reads CASSSGTGGSSDTQYF. The DNA for the CDR3 is TGTGCCAGCAGCTCCGGGACAGGGGGTTCTTCAGATACGCAGTATTTT.

The table lists this clone with a few counts. The V call is TRBV18, the J call TRBJ1-3, with D unclear. Germline CDR1 KGHSH, CDR2 LQKENI. The germline V and J ends were trimmed by 2 bases and 0 bases, with 11 bases remaining between them. This CDR3 spans 16 amino acids. CDR3 DNA sequence: TGTGCCAGCTCACCATTCCCAGTTCCCTCTGGAAACACCATATATTTT. This sequence encodes CASSPFPVPSGNTIYF.

Only one count was recorded for this clone. The V and J genes are TRBV9 and TRBJ2-1, with TRBD1 identical over 9 bases. CDR1 is SGDLS and CDR2 is YYNGEE in the germline V gene. The CDR3 loop spans 16 amino acids. V was pared by 0 bases and J by 7 bases, with 8 bases of the junction left unmatched. The CDR3 bases are TGTGCCAGCAGCGTAGCTACCCTCGGGACAGGGAATGAGCAGTTCTTC. Translating it yields CASSVATLGTGNEQFF.

This sequence joins TRBV10-3 and TRBJ1-5; unclear D gene. The V gene's germline CDR1 is ENHRY and CDR2 SYGVKD. CDR3 length: 14 amino acids. V lost 3 bases and J 1 base, leaving 7 bases between the germline ends. CDR3 coding DNA: TGTGCCATCAGTGATCGAGGAAGCAATCAGCCCCAGCATTTT. Protein product: CAISDRGSNQPQHF.